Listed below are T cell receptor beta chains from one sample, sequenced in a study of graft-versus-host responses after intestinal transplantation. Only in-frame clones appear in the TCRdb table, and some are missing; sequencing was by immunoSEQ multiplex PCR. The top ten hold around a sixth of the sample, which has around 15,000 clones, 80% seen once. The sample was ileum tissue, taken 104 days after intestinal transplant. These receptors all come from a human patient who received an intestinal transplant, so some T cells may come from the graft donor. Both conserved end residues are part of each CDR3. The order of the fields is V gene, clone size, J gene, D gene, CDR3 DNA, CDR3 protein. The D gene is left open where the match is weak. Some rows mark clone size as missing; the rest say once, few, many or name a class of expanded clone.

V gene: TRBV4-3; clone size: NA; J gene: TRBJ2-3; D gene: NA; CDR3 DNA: TGCGCCAGCAGCCAAGAACGGGGGAGTCTAATCACAGATACGCAGTATTTT; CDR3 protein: CASSQERGSLITDTQYF
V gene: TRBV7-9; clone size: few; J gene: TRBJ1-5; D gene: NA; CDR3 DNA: TGTGCCAGCAGCTCTTCCTCGCTGAGGGGCAATCAGCCCCAGCATTTT; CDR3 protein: CASSSSSLRGNQPQHF
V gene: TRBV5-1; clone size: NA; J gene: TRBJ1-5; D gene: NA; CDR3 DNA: TGCGCCAGCAGAGATGGCTTACAGGAGAATCAGCCCCAGCATTTT; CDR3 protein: CASRDGLQENQPQHF
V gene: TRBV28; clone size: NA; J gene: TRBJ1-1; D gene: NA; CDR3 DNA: TGTGCCAGCACCCTTGGCGCCGGAGAGAACACTGAAGCTTTCTTT; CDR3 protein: CASTLGAGENTEAFF
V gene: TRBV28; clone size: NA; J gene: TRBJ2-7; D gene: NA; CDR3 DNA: TGTGCCAGCAGTTTATGGGACAGTGGAACCTACGAGCAGTACTTC; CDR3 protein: CASSLWDSGTYEQYF
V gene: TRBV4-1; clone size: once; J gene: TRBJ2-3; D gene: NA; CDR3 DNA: TGCGCCAGCAGCCAAGTAATTAGGAAAAACACAGATACGCAGTATTTT; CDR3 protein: CASSQVIRKNTDTQYF
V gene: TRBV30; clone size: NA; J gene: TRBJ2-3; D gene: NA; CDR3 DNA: TGTGCCTGGAGGCCCGGGGTTAGCACAGATACGCAGTATTTT; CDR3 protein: CAWRPGVSTDTQYF
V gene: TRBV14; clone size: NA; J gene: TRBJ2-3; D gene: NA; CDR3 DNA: TGTGCCAGCAGCCCCATTTATGGGGAAGATACGCAGTATTTT; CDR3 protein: CASSPIYGEDTQYF
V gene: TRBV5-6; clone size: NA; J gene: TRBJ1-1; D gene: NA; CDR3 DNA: TGTGCCAGCAGCTTGGCCGGGCGCAGGGTGAACACTGAAGCTTTCTTT; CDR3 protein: CASSLAGRRVNTEAFF
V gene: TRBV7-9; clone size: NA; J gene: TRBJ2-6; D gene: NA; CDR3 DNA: TGTGCCAGCAGCTTAGTGTGGTGGTCTGGGGCCAACGTCCTGACTTTC; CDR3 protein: CASSLVWWSGANVLTF
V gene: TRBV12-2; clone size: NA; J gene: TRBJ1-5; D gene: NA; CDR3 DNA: TGTGCAAGTCGCTTATGGGGGTTCATGGCCAATCAGCCCCAGCATTTT; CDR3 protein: CASRLWGFMANQPQHF
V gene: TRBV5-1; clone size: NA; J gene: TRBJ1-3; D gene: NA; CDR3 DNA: TGCGCCAGCAGCTCCCGGAGCGCTCTGATCCCTGGAAACACCATATATTTT; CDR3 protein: CASSSRSALIPGNTIYF
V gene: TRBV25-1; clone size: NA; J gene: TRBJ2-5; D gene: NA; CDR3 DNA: TGTGCCAGCAGTGTAAGGGGCCAAGAGACCCAGTACTTC; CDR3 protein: CASSVRGQETQYF